This paragraph covers one TCR beta chain sequence. Its target is not known. The sample contains more than one DNA sequence encoding this CDR3. Both 60 Vbeta primers and 13 Jbeta primers went into the PCR. TCRdb keeps only in-frame clones here, not all; method: immunoSEQ multiplex PCR. Of some 180,000 clones in the sample, approximately 85% were seen once. This entry is derived from a study of cytomegalovirus exposure and HLA in healthy donors. Background on the study: An earlier analysis identified 95 million to 120 million unique TCR beta sequences in about 200 million T cells.

After removal of 2 bases from V and 4 bases from J, the junction contained 0 bases not matched to a gene. Germline CDR1 is SGHRS and CDR2 is YFSETQ. CDR3 length: 13 residues. Study conclusions and caveats: Being productive about 90% or about 30% of the time was typical of most TCR beta V segments in an earlier analysis.

This receptor was identified in a man aged 25-40 years in good health and CMV-seropositive. This sequence joins TRBV5-1 and TRBJ2-5; TRBD1 matches 9 bases. The sample taken for sequencing was PBMCs. As DNA, the CDR3 is TGCGCCAGCAGCTTACAGGGGGCAGAGACCCAGTACTTC. Translation: CASSLQGAETQYF.